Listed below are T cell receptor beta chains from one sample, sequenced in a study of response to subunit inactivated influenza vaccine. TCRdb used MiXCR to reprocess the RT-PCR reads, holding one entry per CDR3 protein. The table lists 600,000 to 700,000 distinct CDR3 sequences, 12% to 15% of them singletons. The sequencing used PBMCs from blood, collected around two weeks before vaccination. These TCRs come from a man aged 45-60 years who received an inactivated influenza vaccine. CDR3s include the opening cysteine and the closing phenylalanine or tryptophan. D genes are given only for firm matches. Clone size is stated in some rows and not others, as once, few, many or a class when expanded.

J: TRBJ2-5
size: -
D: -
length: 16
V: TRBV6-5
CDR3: CASSYLLTRIRETQYF
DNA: TGTGCCAGCAGTTACCTCCTCACTAGAATCCGAGAGACCCAGTACTTC

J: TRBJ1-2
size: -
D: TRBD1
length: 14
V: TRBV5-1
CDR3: CASSIQGADYGYTF
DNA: TGCGCCAGCAGCATTCAGGGGGCTGACTATGGCTACACCTTC

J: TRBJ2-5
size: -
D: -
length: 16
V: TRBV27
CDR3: CASSSKRPGAQETQYF
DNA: TGTGCCAGCAGTTCGAAAAGACCCGGGGCCCAAGAGACCCAGTACTTC

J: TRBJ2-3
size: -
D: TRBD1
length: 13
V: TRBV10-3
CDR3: CAINDRERDTQYF
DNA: TGTGCCATCAACGACAGGGAAAGGGATACGCAGTATTTT

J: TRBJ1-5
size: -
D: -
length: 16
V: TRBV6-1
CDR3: CASSEAGGAASQPQHF
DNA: TGTGCCAGCAGTGAAGCTGGGGGGGCTGCCAGCCAGCCCCAGCATTTT

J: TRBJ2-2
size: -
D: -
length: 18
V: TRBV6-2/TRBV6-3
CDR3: CASSSGTFSPGDTGELFF
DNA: TGTGCCAGCAGCTCCGGGACCTTCAGCCCGGGGGACACCGGGGAGCTGTTTTTT

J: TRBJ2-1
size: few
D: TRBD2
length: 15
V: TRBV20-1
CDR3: CSASSTTSGRNEQFF
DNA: TGCAGTGCTAGTTCAACTACTAGCGGGAGGAATGAGCAGTTCTTC

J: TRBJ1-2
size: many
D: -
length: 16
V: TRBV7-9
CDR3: CASSLATGKGRYGYTF
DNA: TGTGCCAGCAGCTTAGCAACAGGGAAGGGGAGGTATGGCTACACCTTC

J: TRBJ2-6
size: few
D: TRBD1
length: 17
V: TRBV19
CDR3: CASSILQGARGANVLTF
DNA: TGTGCCAGTAGTATACTGCAGGGGGCGCGGGGGGCCAACGTCCTGACTTTC

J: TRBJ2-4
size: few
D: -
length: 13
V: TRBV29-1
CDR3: CSVAGGTKNIQYF
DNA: TGCAGCGTTGCGGGGGGCACCAAAAACATTCAGTACTTC

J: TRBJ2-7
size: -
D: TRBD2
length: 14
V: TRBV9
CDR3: CASSAERGNYEQYF
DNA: TGTGCCAGCAGCGCCGAGCGGGGAAACTACGAGCAGTACTTC

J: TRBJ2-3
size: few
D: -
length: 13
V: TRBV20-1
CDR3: CSAYALLVDTQYF
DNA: TGCAGTGCCTACGCCCTTTTAGTGGATACGCAGTATTTT

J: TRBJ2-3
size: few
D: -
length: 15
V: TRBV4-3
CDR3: CASSQGQSGTDTQYF
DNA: TGCGCCAGCAGCCAAGGCCAATCAGGCACAGATACGCAGTATTTT

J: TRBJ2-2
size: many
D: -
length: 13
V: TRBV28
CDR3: CASTLRGTGELFF
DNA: TGTGCCAGCACTCTCCGGGGCACCGGGGAGCTGTTTTTT

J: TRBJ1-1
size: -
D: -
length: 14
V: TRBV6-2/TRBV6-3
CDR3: CASTLEGANTEAFF
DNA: TGTGCCAGCACCTTGGAGGGTGCAAACACTGAAGCTTTCTTT

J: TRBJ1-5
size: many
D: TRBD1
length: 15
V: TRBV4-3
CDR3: CASSRGQGSNQPQHF
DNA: TGCGCCAGCAGCCGGGGACAGGGAAGCAATCAGCCCCAGCATTTT

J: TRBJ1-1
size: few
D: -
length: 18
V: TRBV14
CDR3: CASSQDRDGLWGFEEAFF
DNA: TGTGCCAGCAGCCAAGATCGGGACGGACTTTGGGGCTTCGAAGAAGCTTTCTTT

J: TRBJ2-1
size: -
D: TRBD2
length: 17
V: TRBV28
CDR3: CASSLPQGSGSLNEQFF
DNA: TGTGCCAGCAGTTTACCCCAGGGTAGCGGGAGTTTAAATGAGCAGTTCTTC

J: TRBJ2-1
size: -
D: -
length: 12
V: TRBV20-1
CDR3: CSARDWGHEQFF
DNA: TGCAGTGCTAGAGATTGGGGTCATGAGCAGTTCTTC

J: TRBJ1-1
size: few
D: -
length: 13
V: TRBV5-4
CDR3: CASTTRWGTEAFF
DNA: TGTGCCAGCACCACGAGGTGGGGGACTGAAGCTTTCTTT

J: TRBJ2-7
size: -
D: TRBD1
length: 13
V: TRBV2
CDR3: CASRGDSRHEQYF
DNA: TGTGCCAGCAGAGGGGACAGCCGCCACGAGCAGTACTTC

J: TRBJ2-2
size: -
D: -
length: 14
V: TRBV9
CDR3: CASSVYRVDGELFF
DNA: TGTGCCAGCAGCGTATACAGGGTTGACGGGGAGCTGTTTTTT

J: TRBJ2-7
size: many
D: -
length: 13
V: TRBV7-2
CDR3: CASSFDRNYEQYF
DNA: TGTGCCAGCAGCTTCGACAGAAACTACGAGCAGTACTTC

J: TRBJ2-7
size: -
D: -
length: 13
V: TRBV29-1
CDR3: CSVLSGETYEQYF
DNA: TGCAGCGTTCTGAGCGGTGAAACCTACGAGCAGTACTTC

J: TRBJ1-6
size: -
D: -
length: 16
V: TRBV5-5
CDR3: CASSLRQDSYNSPLHF
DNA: TGTGCCAGCAGCCTCCGACAGGACTCCTATAATTCACCCCTCCACTTT

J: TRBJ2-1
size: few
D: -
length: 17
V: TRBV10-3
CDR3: CAISAYEPGLSFNEQFF
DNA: TGTGCCATCAGTGCGTATGAACCGGGACTGAGTTTTAATGAGCAGTTCTTC

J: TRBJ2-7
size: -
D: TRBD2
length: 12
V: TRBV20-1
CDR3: CSARPGGAEQYF
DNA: TGCAGTGCTAGACCCGGGGGGGCCGAGCAGTACTTC

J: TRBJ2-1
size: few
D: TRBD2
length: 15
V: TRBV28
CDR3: CASSPTLAGASEQFF
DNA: TGTGCCAGCAGTCCTACTCTAGCGGGAGCGAGTGAGCAGTTCTTC

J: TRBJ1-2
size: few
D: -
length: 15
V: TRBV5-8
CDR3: CASSTGGQGAGGYTF
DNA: TGTGCCAGCAGCACCGGAGGGCAGGGAGCCGGTGGCTACACCTTC

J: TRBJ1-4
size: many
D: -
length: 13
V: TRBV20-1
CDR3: CSARVTTGEKLFF
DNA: TGCAGTGCTAGAGTTACTACAGGTGAAAAACTGTTTTTT

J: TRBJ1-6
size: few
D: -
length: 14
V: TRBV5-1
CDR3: CASSLEARNSPLHF
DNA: TGCGCCAGCAGCTTGGAAGCTCGTAATTCACCCCTCCACTTT

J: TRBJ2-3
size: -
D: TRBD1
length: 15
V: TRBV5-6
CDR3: CASSLEWTGSDTQYF
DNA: TGTGCCAGCAGCTTGGAATGGACAGGGTCTGATACGCAGTATTTT

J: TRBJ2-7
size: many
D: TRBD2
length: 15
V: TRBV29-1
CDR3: CSVEFSGRSPYEQYF
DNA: TGCAGCGTTGAATTTAGCGGGAGAAGCCCCTACGAGCAGTACTTC

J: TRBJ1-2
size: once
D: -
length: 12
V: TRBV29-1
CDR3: CSVAEQNYGYTF
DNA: TGCAGCGTTGCCGAACAGAACTATGGCTACACCTTC

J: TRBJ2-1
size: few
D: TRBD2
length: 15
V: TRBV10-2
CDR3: CAIRTSGRATDEQFF
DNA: TGCGCCATTCGGACTAGCGGGAGGGCCACAGATGAGCAGTTCTTC

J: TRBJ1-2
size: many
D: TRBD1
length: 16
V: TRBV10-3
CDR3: CAISDNRGTSHYGYTF
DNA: TGTGCCATCAGTGACAACAGGGGGACCTCCCACTATGGCTACACCTTC

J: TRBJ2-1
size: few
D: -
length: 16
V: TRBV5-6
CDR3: CASSLDRRSSYNEQFF
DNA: TGTGCCAGCAGCTTGGACAGGCGAAGCTCCTACAATGAGCAGTTCTTC

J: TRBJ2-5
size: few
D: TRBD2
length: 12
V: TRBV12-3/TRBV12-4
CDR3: CASSSSGRAQYF
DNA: TGTGCCAGCAGTTCTAGCGGGAGGGCCCAGTACTTC

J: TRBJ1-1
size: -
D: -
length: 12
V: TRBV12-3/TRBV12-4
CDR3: CASSFSQTEAFF
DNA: TGTGCCAGCAGTTTTTCCCAGACTGAAGCTTTCTTT

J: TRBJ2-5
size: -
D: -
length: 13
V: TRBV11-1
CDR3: CASSRTTRETQYF
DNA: TGTGCCAGCAGCAGGACTACCAGAGAGACCCAGTACTTC

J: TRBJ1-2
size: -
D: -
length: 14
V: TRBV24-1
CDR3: CATSEDSANYGYTF
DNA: TGTGCCACCAGTGAAGATAGTGCGAACTATGGCTACACCTTC

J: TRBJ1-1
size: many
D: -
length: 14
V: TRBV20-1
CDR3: CSARDPGRGTEAFF
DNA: TGCAGTGCTAGAGATCCGGGGCGGGGGACTGAAGCTTTCTTT

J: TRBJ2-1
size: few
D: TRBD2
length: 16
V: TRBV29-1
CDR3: CSVGLVEVLTVDEQFF
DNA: TGCAGCGTGGGACTAGTGGAGGTTCTTACTGTGGATGAGCAGTTCTTC

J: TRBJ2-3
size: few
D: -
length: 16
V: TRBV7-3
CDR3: CASSLTGAGITDTQYF
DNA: TGTGCCAGCAGCTTAACGGGGGCCGGGATTACAGATACGCAGTATTTT

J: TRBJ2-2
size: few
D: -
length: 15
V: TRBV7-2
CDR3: CASSPPPANTGELFF
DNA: TGTGCCAGCAGCCCCCCCCCCGCGAACACCGGGGAGCTGTTTTTT

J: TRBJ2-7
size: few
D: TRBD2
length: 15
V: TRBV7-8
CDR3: CASSLVSGASYEQYF
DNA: TGTGCCAGCAGCTTAGTGAGCGGGGCCTCCTACGAGCAGTACTTC

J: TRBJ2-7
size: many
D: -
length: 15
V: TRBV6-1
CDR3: CATQGPGAGFLRQYF
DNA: TGTGCCACCCAGGGTCCAGGGGCGGGATTCCTGCGGCAGTACTTC

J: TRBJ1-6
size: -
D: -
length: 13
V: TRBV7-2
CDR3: CASSTEVGSPLHF
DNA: TGTGCCAGCAGTACCGAAGTCGGGTCACCCCTCCACTTT

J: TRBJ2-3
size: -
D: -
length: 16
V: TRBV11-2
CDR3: CASSPHLARSTDTQYF
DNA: TGTGCCAGCAGCCCCCACCTAGCCAGAAGCACAGATACGCAGTATTTT

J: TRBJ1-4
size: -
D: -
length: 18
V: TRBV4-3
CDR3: CASSQVASVGGRNEKLFF
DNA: TGCGCCAGCAGCCAAGTGGCTTCCGTCGGAGGCCGTAATGAAAAACTGTTTTTT

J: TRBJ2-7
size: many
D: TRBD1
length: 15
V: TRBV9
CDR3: CASSTGQGNSYEQYF
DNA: TGTGCCAGCAGCACCGGACAGGGAAATTCCTACGAGCAGTACTTC